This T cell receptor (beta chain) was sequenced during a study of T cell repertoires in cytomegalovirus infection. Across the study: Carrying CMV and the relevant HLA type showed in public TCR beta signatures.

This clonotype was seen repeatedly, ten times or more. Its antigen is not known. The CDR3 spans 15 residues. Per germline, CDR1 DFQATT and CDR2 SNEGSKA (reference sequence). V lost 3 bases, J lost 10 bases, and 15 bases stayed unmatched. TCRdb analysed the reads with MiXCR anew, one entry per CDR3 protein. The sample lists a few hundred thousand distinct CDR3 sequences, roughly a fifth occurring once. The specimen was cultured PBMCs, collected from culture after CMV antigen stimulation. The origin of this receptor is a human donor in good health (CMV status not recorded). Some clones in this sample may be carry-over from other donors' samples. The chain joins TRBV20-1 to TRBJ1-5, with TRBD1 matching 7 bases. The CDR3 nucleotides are TGCAGTGCTAGCCCCTCCGGACAGGACCATCGACCCCAGCATTTT. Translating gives CSASPSGQDHRPQHF.